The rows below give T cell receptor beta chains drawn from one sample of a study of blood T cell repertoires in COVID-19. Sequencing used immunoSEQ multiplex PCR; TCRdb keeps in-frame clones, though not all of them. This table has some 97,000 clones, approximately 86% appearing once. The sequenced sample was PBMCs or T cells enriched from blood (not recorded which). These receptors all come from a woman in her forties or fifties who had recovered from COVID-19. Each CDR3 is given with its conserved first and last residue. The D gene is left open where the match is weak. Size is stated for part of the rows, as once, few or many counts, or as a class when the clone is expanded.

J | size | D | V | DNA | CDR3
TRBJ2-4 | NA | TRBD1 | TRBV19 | TGTGCCAGTAGTATAGTGGCCCGACAGGGTGGGAACATTCAGTACTTC | CASSIVARQGGNIQYF
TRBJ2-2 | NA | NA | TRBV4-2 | TGTGCCAGCAGCCAAGGGATTCTGGGGGCCGGCACCGGGGAGCTGTTTTTT | CASSQGILGAGTGELFF
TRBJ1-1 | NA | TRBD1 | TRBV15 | TGTGCCACCAGCGGGGGACAGGTTACAAACACTGAAGCTTTCTTT | CATSGGQVTNTEAFF
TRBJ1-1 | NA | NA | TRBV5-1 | TGCGCCAGCAGCCCGGGCGGGGGCAGCACTGAAGCTTTCTTT | CASSPGGGSTEAFF
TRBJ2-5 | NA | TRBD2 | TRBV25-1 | TGTGCCAGCAGTTCGCCTCTGCTGGGGAGGGCCCAGTACTTC | CASSSPLLGRAQYF
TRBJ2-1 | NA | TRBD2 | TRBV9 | TGTGCCAGCAGCCCGGACCCGGGGGGGAGGCAGCAGTTCTTC | CASSPDPGGRQQFF
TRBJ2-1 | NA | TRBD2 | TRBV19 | TGTGCCAGTAGTGAGACTAGCGGGAGCTTCGATGAGCAGTTCTTC | CASSETSGSFDEQFF
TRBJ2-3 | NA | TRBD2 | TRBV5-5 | TGTGCCAGCAGCTTGGGGTACCAGGGAGGGGGCACAGATACGCAGTATTTT | CASSLGYQGGGTDTQYF
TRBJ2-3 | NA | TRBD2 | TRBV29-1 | TGCAGCGCTTTTCGCGGGGGGGCCACTACGCAGTATTTT | CSAFRGGATTQYF
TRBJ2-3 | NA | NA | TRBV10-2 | TGCGCCAGCCAGACTGCAAGCACAGATACGCAGTATTTT | CASQTASTDTQYF
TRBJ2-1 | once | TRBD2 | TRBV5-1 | TGCGCCAGCAGCTTGGCCCGAGGGGGGAGCGGGAGGTTATACAATGAGCAGTTCTTC | CASSLARGGSGRLYNEQFF
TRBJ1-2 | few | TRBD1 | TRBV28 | TGTGCCAGCAGCCGACAGGGAACCAACTATGGCTACACCTTC | CASSRQGTNYGYTF
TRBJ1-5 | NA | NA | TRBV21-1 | TGTGCCAGCAGCAAATTGACGGACAGGTCTTATCAGCCCCAGCATTTT | CASSKLTDRSYQPQHF
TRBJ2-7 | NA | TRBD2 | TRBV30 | TGTGCCTGGAGTGTTAATCTAGCGGGGGGGCCCCACGAGCAGTACTTC | CAWSVNLAGGPHEQYF
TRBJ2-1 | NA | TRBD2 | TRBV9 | TGTGCCAGCAGCGTAGGGCGTCTAGCGGGGGAATACAATGAGCAGTTCTTC | CASSVGRLAGEYNEQFF
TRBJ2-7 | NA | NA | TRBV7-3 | TGTGCCAGCAGCCCAGGGATGGGGGAGCAGTACTTC | CASSPGMGEQYF
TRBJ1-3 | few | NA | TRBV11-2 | TGTGCCAGCAGCTTAGATGGCAGGGTTCGAAACACCATATATTTT | CASSLDGRVRNTIYF